A single sample is the source of the 9 T cell receptor beta chains below, sequenced in a study of cytomegalovirus exposure and HLA in healthy donors. PCR was performed using 60 Vbeta and 13 Jbeta primers. The assay was immunoSEQ multiplex PCR, and TCRdb's table has in-frame clones only and misses some. This sample has 100,000 to 150,000 clones; 81% occur once, and the top ten carry around 1.8%. The sequenced sample was PBMCs. Source of these receptors: a man between 18 and 35 years old in good health and CMV-seronegative.

This chain links TRBV5-1 with TRBJ2-5; 11 bases are shared with TRBD2. The CDR3 sequence is 17 residues long. V gave up 4 bases and J gave up 2 bases; unmatched junction bases: 10. Germline lookup yields CDR1 SGHRS and CDR2 YFSETQ. In DNA form, the CDR3 reads TGCGCCAGCAGCCCGCAACTAGCGGGGGCCAAACAAGAGACCCAGTACTTC. Residues: CASSPQLAGAKQETQYF.

The chain employs TRBV5-1 and TRBJ2-5, with 8 bases identical to TRBD1. The last part of the DNA fits TRBJ2-7 better; the J call may be wrong. This CDR3 has 14 residues. Per germline, CDR1 SGHRS and CDR2 YFSETQ. CDR3 in DNA: TGCGCCAGCAGCTTAAGACAGGGGACCCACGAGCAGTACTTC. As protein: CASSLRQGTHEQYF.

This chain uses TRBV19 with TRBJ1-1; D not resolved. CDR1 and CDR2 (germline): LNHDA, SQIVND (reference sequence). V was shortened by 8 bases and J by 1 base, with 14 bases between the two germline ends. CDR3 size: 14 residues. DNA for the CDR3: TGTGCCAGTGTTCGGAGGGCGGGGAACACTGAAGCTTTCTTT. It codes for CASVRRAGNTEAFF.

V gene TRBV7-2 combines with J gene TRBJ2-3, with no clear D. Per the germline V gene, CDR1 is SGHTA and CDR2 is FQGNSA. V was cut by 4 bases and J by 5 bases, with 7 bases left in between. The CDR3 has 12 amino acids. In DNA form, the CDR3 reads TGTGCCAGCAGCTCCCAGTTAGATACGCAGTATTTT. Its protein product is CASSSQLDTQYF.

J is TRBJ1-4 and V is TRBV4-3, with D unresolved. From germline, CDR1 is LGHNA and CDR2 YSLEER. This CDR3 region has 14 residues. V shed 6 bases and J shed 4 bases, with 12 bases lying between them. The CDR3 region has the DNA TGCGCCAGCAGTACAAACTACTTTAATGAAAAACTGTTTTTT. Translation: CASSTNYFNEKLFF.

J is TRBJ2-1 and V is TRBV4-3; 7 bases agree with TRBD2. Trimming cost V 0 bases and J 9 bases; bases outside gene matches: 14. Germline CDR1 reads LGHNA; CDR2 reads YSLEER. The CDR3 consists of 17 residues. In DNA, the CDR3 is TGCGCCAGCAGCCAAGATCGACGGCTAGCGGCCGGTGGTGAGCAGTTCTTC. Encoded protein: CASSQDRRLAAGGEQFF.

In its sample, this clone was seen once. The sample contains more than one DNA sequence encoding this CDR3. The chain is built from TRBV7-3 and TRBJ2-5, with 11 bases that match TRBD2. This CDR3 is built from 17 residues. From germline, CDR1 is SGHTA and CDR2 FQGTGA. V trimming: 2 bases; J trimming: 5 bases; junction bases outside the gene matches: 10. The CDR3 loop is CASSLGLAGPRGETQYF. In DNA form, the CDR3 reads TGTGCCAGCAGCTTAGGACTAGCGGGTCCTCGCGGGGAGACCCAGTACTTC.

This chain links TRBV7-9 with TRBJ2-7; TRBD1 matches at 7 bases. The CDR3 is made up of 17 amino acids. Germline V lookup: CDR1 SEHNR, CDR2 FQNEAQ (reference sequence). V trimming: 5 bases; J trimming: 3 bases; junction bases outside the gene matches: 16. The CDR3 coding sequence is TGTGCCAGCAGCCCTGGGAGAGGGGGCAGGGGCGACTACGAGCAGTACTTC. This codes for CASSPGRGGRGDYEQYF. The full variable domain, its missing parts supplied by reference TRBV7-9 and TRBJ2-7, is DTGVSQNPRHKITKRGQNVTFRCDPISEHNRLYWYRQTLGQGPEFLTYFQNEAQLEKSRLLSDRFSAERPKGSFSTLEIQRTEQGDSAMYLCASSPGRGGRGDYEQYFGPGTRLTVT.

The genes are TRBV2 and TRBJ1-1; D may be TRBD1 (6 bases). The V and J ends lost 6 bases and 11 bases respectively, with 16 bases between them. This CDR3 comprises 12 residues. Germline V gene data show CDR1 as SNHLY and CDR2 as FYNNEI. The CDR3 protein is CASSLQGMGAFF. For the CDR3, the DNA is TGTGCCAGCAGCCTTCAGGGGATGGGGGCTTTCTTT. The full variable domain, with the rest looked up from reference TRBV2 and TRBJ1-1, is EPEVTQTPSHQVTQMGQEVILRCVPISNHLYFYWYRQILGQKVEFLVSFYNNEISEKSEIFDDQFSVERPDGSNFTLKIRSTKLEDSAMYFCASSLQGMGAFFGQGTRLTVV.